The TCR beta chain under discussion was sequenced for a study of T cell responses to AZD1222 COVID-19 vaccine. General observations from the study: There were vaccine-associated CD4 TCRs across spike, dominant at 160-218 and 743-854. Only a handful of individuals given AZD1222 were seropositive at baseline. Clonal diversity may have been underestimated in mostly white British donors.

The repertoire was sequenced with immunoSEQ multiplex PCR; TCRdb's copy has only in-frame clones and lacks some. The data hold about 140,000 clones, with approximately 85% observed a single time. Points on this clone: The antigen is undetermined.

The CDR3 runs to 13 residues. The germline CDR1 and CDR2 sequences are SGHRS and YFSETQ. V gave up 6 bases and J gave up 0 bases, with 10 bases separating them. This TCR came from an adult who received the MenACWY meningococcal vaccine as a control. The J gene is TRBJ2-7, the V gene TRBV5-1; D is undetermined. This sample comprised peripheral blood, obtained 28 days after the second dose of the MenACWY control vaccine. The CDR3 region is CASKTGPSYEQYF. The CDR3 DNA reads as TGCGCCAGCAAGACCGGCCCCTCCTACGAGCAGTACTTC.